This TCR beta chain was identified in a study of cytomegalovirus exposure and HLA in healthy donors. Primers: 60 Vbeta forward and 13 Jbeta reverse. Profiled with immunoSEQ multiplex PCR; TCRdb holds only in-frame clones, not every one. The sample has under 130,000 clones. A word on this clone: What it binds is not known.

Whole-study findings and limits: With high specificity and sensitivity, the classifier reportedly diagnosed cytomegalovirus status.

Sequences were obtained from PBMCs. The origin of this receptor is a man aged 45 to 65 in good health and CMV-seronegative.

The CDR3 spells CATSRGGSTPLNTEAFF. As DNA, the CDR3 is TGTGCCACCAGCAGAGGAGGGTCGACTCCATTGAACACTGAAGCTTTCTTT. V usage is TRBV15 and J usage is TRBJ1-1; no firm D call. This CDR3 has 17 amino acids. Germline CDR1 is LNHNV and CDR2 is YYDKDF (reference sequence). With 1 base removed from V and 0 bases from J, the gap between germline ends came to 15 bases.